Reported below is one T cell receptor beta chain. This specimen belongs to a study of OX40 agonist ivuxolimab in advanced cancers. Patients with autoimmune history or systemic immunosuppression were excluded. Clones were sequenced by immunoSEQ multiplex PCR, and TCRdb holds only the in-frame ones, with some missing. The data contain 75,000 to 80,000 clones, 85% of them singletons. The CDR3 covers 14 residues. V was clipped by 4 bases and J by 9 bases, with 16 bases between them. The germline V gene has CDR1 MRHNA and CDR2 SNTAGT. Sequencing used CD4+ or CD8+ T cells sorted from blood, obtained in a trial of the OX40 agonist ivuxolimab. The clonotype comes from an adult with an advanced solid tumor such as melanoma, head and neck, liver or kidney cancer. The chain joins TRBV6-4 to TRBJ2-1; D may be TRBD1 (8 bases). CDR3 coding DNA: TGTGCCAGCAGTGGCCGGACAGGGAGGGGTGAGCAGTTCTTC. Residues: CASSGRTGRGEQFF.